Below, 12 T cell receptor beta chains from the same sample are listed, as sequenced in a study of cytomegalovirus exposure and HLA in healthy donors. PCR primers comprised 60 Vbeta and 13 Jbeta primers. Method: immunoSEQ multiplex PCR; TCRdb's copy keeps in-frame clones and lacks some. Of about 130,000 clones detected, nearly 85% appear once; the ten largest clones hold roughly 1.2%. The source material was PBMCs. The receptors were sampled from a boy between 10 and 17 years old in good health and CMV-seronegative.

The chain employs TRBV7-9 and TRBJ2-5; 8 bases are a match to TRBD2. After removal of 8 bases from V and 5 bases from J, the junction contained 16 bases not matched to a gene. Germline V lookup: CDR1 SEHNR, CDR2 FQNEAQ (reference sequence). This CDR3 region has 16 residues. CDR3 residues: CASDRGGAGVFETQYF. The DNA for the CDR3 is TGTGCCAGCGACCGGGGGGGAGCGGGAGTCTTCGAGACCCAGTACTTC.

The CDR3 sequence: CASSLWSSYNEQFF. The DNA for the CDR3 is TGTGCCAGCAGCTTGTGGAGCTCCTACAATGAGCAGTTCTTC. The chain recombines TRBV5-6 with TRBJ2-1; D call uncertain. The ends were cut back, 1 base at V and 0 bases at J, with 5 bases in the middle. CDR1 and CDR2 from the germline V gene are SGHDT and YYEEEE. This CDR3 contains 14 residues.

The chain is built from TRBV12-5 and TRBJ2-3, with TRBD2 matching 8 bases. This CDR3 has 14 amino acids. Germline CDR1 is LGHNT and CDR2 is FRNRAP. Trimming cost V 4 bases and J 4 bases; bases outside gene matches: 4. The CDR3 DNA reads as TGTGCTAGTGGTTCCGGGACTAGATCAGATACGCAGTATTTT. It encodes CASGSGTRSDTQYF.

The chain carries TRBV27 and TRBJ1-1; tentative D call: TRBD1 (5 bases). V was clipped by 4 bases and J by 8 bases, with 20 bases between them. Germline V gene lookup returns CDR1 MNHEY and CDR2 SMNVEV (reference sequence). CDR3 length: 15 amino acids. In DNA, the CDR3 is TGTGCCAGCAGTTCCACCCAAAACAGGCATCCCGAAGCTTTCTTT. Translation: CASSSTQNRHPEAFF.

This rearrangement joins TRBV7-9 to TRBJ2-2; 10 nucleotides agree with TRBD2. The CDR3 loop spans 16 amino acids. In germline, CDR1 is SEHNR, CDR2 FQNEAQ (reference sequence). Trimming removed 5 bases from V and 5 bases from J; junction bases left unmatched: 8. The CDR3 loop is CASSPRSGRGTGELFF. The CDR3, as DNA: TGTGCCAGCAGCCCCCGCAGCGGGAGGGGTACCGGGGAGCTGTTTTTT.

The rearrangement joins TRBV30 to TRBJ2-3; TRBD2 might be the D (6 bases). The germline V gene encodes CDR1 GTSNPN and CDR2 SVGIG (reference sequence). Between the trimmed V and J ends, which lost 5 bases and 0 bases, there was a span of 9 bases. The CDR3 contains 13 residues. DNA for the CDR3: TGTGCCTGGGCGAGCGGGAGCACAGATACGCAGTATTTT. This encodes CAWASGSTDTQYF. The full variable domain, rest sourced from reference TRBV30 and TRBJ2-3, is SQTIHQWPATLVQPVGSPLSLECTVEGTSNPNLYWYRQAAGRGLQLLFYSVGIGQISSEVPQNLSASRPQDRQFILSSKKLLLSDSGFYLCAWASGSTDTQYFGPGTRLTVL.

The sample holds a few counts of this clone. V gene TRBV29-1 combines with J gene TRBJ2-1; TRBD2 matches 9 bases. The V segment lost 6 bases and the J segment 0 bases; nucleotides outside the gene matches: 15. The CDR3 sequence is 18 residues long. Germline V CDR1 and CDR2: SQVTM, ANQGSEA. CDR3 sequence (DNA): TGCAGCGTCAATGGGGGCACTAGCGGGTACAGCTCCTACAATGAGCAGTTCTTC. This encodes CSVNGGTSGYSSYNEQFF.

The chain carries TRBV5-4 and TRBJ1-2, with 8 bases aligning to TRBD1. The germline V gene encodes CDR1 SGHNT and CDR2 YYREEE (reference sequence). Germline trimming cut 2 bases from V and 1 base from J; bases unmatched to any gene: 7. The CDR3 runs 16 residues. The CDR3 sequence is CASSFLDRALNYGYTF. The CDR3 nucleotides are TGTGCCAGCAGCTTTTTGGACAGGGCGCTTAACTATGGCTACACCTTC. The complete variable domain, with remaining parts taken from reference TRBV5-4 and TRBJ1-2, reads ETGVTQSPTHLIKTRGQQVTLRCSSQSGHNTVSWYQQALGQGPQFIFQYYREEENGRGNFPPRFSGLQFPNYSSELNVNALELDDSALYLCASSFLDRALNYGYTFGSGTRLTVV.

DNA of the CDR3: TGTGCCAGCAGCTCCCTAACGTACGAGCAGTACTTC. This encodes CASSSLTYEQYF. The chain uses TRBV7-2 and TRBJ2-7; D is uncertain. The length of the CDR3 is 12 residues. The germline V gene has CDR1 SGHTA and CDR2 FQGNSA. Trimming pared 4 bases from V and 4 bases from J, leaving 8 bases between.

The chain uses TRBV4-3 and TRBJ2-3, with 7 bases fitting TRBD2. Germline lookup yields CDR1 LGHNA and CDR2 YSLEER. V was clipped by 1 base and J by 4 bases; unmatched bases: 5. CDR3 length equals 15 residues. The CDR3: CASSQVAGDADTQYF. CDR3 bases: TGCGCCAGCAGCCAAGTCGCGGGAGATGCAGATACGCAGTATTTT.

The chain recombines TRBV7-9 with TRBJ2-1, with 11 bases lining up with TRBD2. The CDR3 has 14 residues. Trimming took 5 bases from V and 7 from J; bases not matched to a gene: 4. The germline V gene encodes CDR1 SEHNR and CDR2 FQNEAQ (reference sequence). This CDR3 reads CASSTGLAANEQFF. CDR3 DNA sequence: TGTGCCAGCAGCACGGGACTAGCGGCGAATGAGCAGTTCTTC.

The CDR3 here is CASSETSGREYEQYF. As DNA, the CDR3 is TGTGCCAGCAGTGAAACTAGCGGGAGGGAGTACGAGCAGTACTTC. The chain employs TRBV28 and TRBJ2-7, with 13 bases matching TRBD2. CDR1 and CDR2 (germline): MDHEN, SYDVKM. The CDR3 is 15 residues long. V lost 5 bases and J lost 4; bases outside the gene matches: 5.